This paragraph covers one T cell receptor beta chain sequence. The data belong to a study of cytomegalovirus exposure and HLA in healthy donors. This CDR3 region has 15 residues. V was pared by 2 bases and J by 3 bases, with 12 bases between. CDR1 and CDR2 from the germline V gene are SGHDT and YYEEEE. The PCR contained 60 Vbeta and 13 Jbeta primers. This table comes from immunoSEQ multiplex PCR, and its TCRdb copy is limited to in-frame clones, with some not included. The sample lists 150,000 to 200,000 clones, around three quarters occurring once. This clonotype originated in a woman aged 45-65 years in good health and CMV-seropositive. The chain uses TRBV5-6 and TRBJ2-1; D might be TRBD2 (6 bases). The sample taken for sequencing was PBMCs. For the CDR3, the DNA is TGTGCCAGCAGCTTCGGGAGACGGGTCTACAATGAGCAGTTCTTC. Translating gives CASSFGRRVYNEQFF.